These 15 T cell receptor beta chains share one sample of origin, sequenced in a study of T cells in Graves' hyperthyroidism and ophthalmopathy. It was RNA transcripts that yielded the amplified TCR beta CDR3 regions. When the TCR CDR3 underwent first-round RT-PCR, the HTBI primer set was used. One entry per CDR3 protein results from TCRdb running MiXCR on the multiplex PCR reads. Among hundreds of thousands of distinct CDR3 sequences, 13% to 15% were seen once, and the ten largest hold around 13%. Sequenced input: blood. These receptors came from a woman aged 50 to 60 with Graves' ophthalmopathy.

This clonotype was recorded many times. This chain uses TRBV6-1 with TRBJ2-7; the D gene could be TRBD1 or TRBD2 (5 bases each). CDR3 size: 16 residues. Germline lookup yields CDR1 MNHNS and CDR2 SASEGT. Trimming pared 5 bases from V and 3 bases from J, leaving 20 bases between. This chain's CDR3 is CASSPSSGTAFYEQYF. DNA of the CDR3: TGTGCCAGCAGTCCTTCCTCCGGGACGGCTTTCTACGAGCAGTACTTC.

This clonotype came up many times. The chain employs TRBV28 and TRBJ2-1; D tentatively reads TRBD1 or TRBD2 (6 bases each). The CDR3 runs 14 residues. Trimming shortened V by 3 bases and J by 7 bases, and 13 bases separated the two germline ends. CDR1 is MDHEN and CDR2 is SYDVKM in the germline V gene. The CDR3 loop reads CASSLGGPGNEQFF. The CDR3 bases are TGTGCCAGCAGTTTGGGGGGCCCCGGAAATGAGCAGTTCTTC. Using reference TRBV28 and TRBJ2-1 for the parts outside the CDR3, the full variable domain is DVKVTQSSRYLVKRTGEKVFLECVQDMDHENMFWYRQDPGLGLRLIYFSYDVKMKEKGDIPEGYSVSREKKERFSLILESASTNQTSMYLCASSLGGPGNEQFFGPGTRLTVL.

This clonotype was seen at least ten times. The rearrangement uses TRBV27 and TRBJ2-7; 9 bases fit TRBD1. The CDR3 length is 15 residues. The ends lost 3 bases at V and 2 bases at J; junction bases unmatched: 5. The germline gives CDR1 MNHEY, CDR2 SMNVEV (reference sequence). CDR3 region: CASSLGQGGPYEQYF. The CDR3 DNA reads TGTGCCAGCAGTTTGGGACAGGGAGGCCCCTACGAGCAGTACTTC.

V usage is TRBV10-2 and J usage is TRBJ2-1, with 8 bases matching TRBD1. V was clipped by 8 bases and J by 14 bases; unmatched bases: 14. This CDR3 region has 13 residues. CDR1 WSHSY and CDR2 SAAADI come from the germline V gene. This chain's CDR3 is CASGKGQGLGEFF. The CDR3, as DNA: TGCGCCAGCGGGAAAGGACAGGGTCTCGGAGAGTTCTTC.

This clonotype turned up a few times. The chain carries TRBV9 and TRBJ2-3, with a weak D call TRBD1 (6 bases). The CDR3 contains 14 residues. Trimming cost V 0 bases and J 6 bases, with 11 bases left between them. Per the germline V gene, CDR1 is SGDLS and CDR2 is YYNGEE. This chain's CDR3 is CASSVALRGDTQYF. Here the CDR3 DNA reads TGTGCCAGCAGCGTAGCCTTAAGGGGGGATACGCAGTATTTT. The whole variable domain, filled in from reference TRBV9 and TRBJ2-3, reads DSGVTQTPKHLITATGQRVTLRCSPRSGDLSVYWYQQSLDQGLQFLIQYYNGEERAKGNILERFSAQQFPDLHSELNLSSLELGDSALYFCASSVALRGDTQYFGPGTRLTVL.

This clonotype was observed a few times. V usage is TRBV7-9 and J usage is TRBJ1-5, with a possible D match to TRBD1 (5 bases). The CDR3 sequence is 16 residues long. The V gene's germline CDR1 is SEHNR and CDR2 FQNEAQ (reference sequence). Trimming pared 1 base from V and 4 bases from J, leaving 14 bases between. CDR3 region: CASSLGIGAPNQPQHF. CDR3 in DNA: TGTGCCAGCAGCTTAGGAATAGGGGCTCCAAATCAGCCCCAGCATTTT. The full variable domain, in which reference TRBV7-9 and TRBJ1-5 provide the parts outside the CDR3, is DTGVSQNPRHKITKRGQNVTFRCDPISEHNRLYWYRQTLGQGPEFLTYFQNEAQLEKSRLLSDRFSAERPKGSFSTLEIQRTEQGDSAMYLCASSLGIGAPNQPQHFGDGTRLSIL.

The chain uses TRBV20-1 and TRBJ1-4; the match to TRBD1 covers 8 bases. V was pared by 4 bases and J by 3 bases, with 7 bases of the junction left unmatched. Germline V gives CDR1 DFQATT, CDR2 SNEGSKA (reference sequence). This CDR3 contains 15 residues. CDR3 in amino acids: CSATHYRGANEKLFF. The CDR3 DNA reads TGCAGTGCTACGCACTACAGGGGGGCTAATGAAAAACTGTTTTTT.

This clonotype was counted many times. The chain combines TRBV6-2 or TRBV6-3 with TRBJ2-1, with 8 bases lining up with TRBD2. V shed 6 bases and J 2 bases; nucleotides not matched to a gene: 6. Looked up from germline, CDR1 is MNHEY and CDR2 is SVGEGT. The CDR3 is 15 amino acids. In DNA form, the CDR3 reads TGTGCCAGCAGATACATAGCGGGGACCTACAATGAGCAGTTCTTC. This translates into CASRYIAGTYNEQFF.

This clonotype was seen repeatedly, ten times or more. The rearrangement joins TRBV5-1 to TRBJ2-5; 9 positions match TRBD1. CDR1 SGHRS and CDR2 YFSETQ come from the germline V gene. CDR3 length: 16 amino acids. V shed 4 bases, J shed 2 bases, and the junction held 9 bases outside the gene matches. The DNA for the CDR3 is TGCGCCAGCAGCCTAAGGACAGGGGCGAATCAAGAGACCCAGTACTTC. It yields the protein CASSLRTGANQETQYF.

The chain recombines TRBV2 with TRBJ1-4, with D tentatively TRBD1 (6 bases). The CDR3 is 16 residues long. In germline, CDR1 is SNHLY, CDR2 FYNNEI. Trimming removed 7 bases at V and 7 bases at J, with 22 bases between. The CDR3 here is CASIRSGGTPSEKLFF. In DNA, the CDR3 is TGTGCCAGCATAAGATCTGGCGGGACACCAAGTGAAAAACTGTTTTTT.

The sample holds many counts of this clonotype. The chain is built from TRBV12-3 or TRBV12-4 and TRBJ1-1, with 7 bases lining up with TRBD1. The CDR3 has 16 amino acids. V trimming: 6 bases; J trimming: 1 base; junction bases outside the gene matches: 11. CDR3 protein: CASRRTGPSGNTEAFF. DNA for the CDR3: TGTGCCAGCAGGCGGACAGGTCCTTCGGGGAACACTGAAGCTTTCTTT.

As to this clonotype: This may stem from a read error, because a much larger clone lies one nucleotide away. The chain joins TRBV29-1 to TRBJ1-3; D uncertain. The CDR3 length is 15 residues. Germline-derived CDR1 and CDR2 are SQVTM and ANQGSEA. V gave up 3 bases and J gave up 0 bases, with 12 bases separating them. The CDR3 region has the DNA TGCAGCGTTGATCGCAAGACCTCCTCTGGAAACACCATATATTTT. Protein: CSVDRKTSSGNTIYF.

This clonotype has just a few counts. In nucleotides, the CDR3 is TGCGCCAGCAGCCAAGAGGATGCCACTGGCGAGCAGTACTTC. It yields the protein CASSQEDATGEQYF. V and J are TRBV4-1 and TRBJ2-7, with unresolved D. The germline V gene encodes CDR1 MGHRA and CDR2 YSYEKL. Deletions cut 0 bases from V and 6 bases from J, with 12 bases between. The CDR3 has 14 residues.

There are many counts of this clonotype. The V call is TRBV5-1, the J call TRBJ2-1, with 9 bases aligning to TRBD1. After removal of 0 bases from V and 0 bases from J, the junction contained 7 bases not matched to a gene. Germline V lookup: CDR1 SGHRS, CDR2 YFSETQ. The CDR3 is made up of 18 amino acids. DNA of the CDR3: TGCGCCAGCAGCTTGGCGCCGGGACAGGGATACTCCTACAATGAGCAGTTCTTC. Amino acid sequence: CASSLAPGQGYSYNEQFF. Filled out from reference TRBV5-1 and TRBJ2-1, the complete variable domain reads KAGVTQTPRYLIKTRGQQVTLSCSPISGHRSVSWYQQTPGQGLQFLFEYFSETQRNKGNFPGRFSGRQFSNSRSEMNVSTLELGDSALYLCASSLAPGQGYSYNEQFFGPGTRLTVL.

This clonotype appeared a single time. The V gene is TRBV28, the J gene TRBJ1-5; D is uncertain. Per the germline V gene, CDR1 is MDHEN and CDR2 is SYDVKM. The V and J ends lost 1 base and 3 bases respectively, with 10 bases between them. This CDR3 is built from 15 residues. CDR3 DNA: TGTGCCAGCAGTTTATCGGGCACTTTCAATCAGCCCCAGCATTTT. Translating it yields CASSLSGTFNQPQHF.